What follows are 27 T cell receptor beta chains derived from one specimen sequenced in a study of blood T cell repertoires in COVID-19. Sequencing used immunoSEQ multiplex PCR; TCRdb keeps in-frame clones, though not all of them. The table shows 280,000 or so clones, with around 85% occurring only once. Input material: PBMCs or T cells enriched from blood (not recorded which). Receptors originate from a young man who had recovered from COVID-19.

This clone was counted a few times. The chain joins TRBV19 to TRBJ1-2; weak D call: TRBD1 (5 bases). Trimming removed 3 bases at V and 7 bases at J, with 15 bases between. The CDR3 spans 14 residues. CDR1 and CDR2 from the germline V gene are LNHDA and SQIVND (reference sequence). Here the CDR3 DNA reads TGTGCCAGTAGTATTCCCCGAAGGGGTAGTGGCTACACCTTC. Translated, it gives CASSIPRRGSGYTF. The full variable domain, rest sourced from reference TRBV19 and TRBJ1-2, is DGGITQSPKYLFRKEGQNVTLSCEQNLNHDAMYWYRQDPGQGLRLIYYSQIVNDFQKGDIAEGYSVSREKKESFPLTVTSAQKNPTAFYLCASSIPRRGSGYTFGSGTRLTVV.

This chain uses TRBV21-1 with TRBJ1-5. TRBV21-1 is described as a pseudogene. The CDR3 is made up of 16 amino acids. The CDR3 DNA sequence: TGTGCCAGCAGCAAAGCGGGACTGCCCTCCAATCAGCCCCAGCATTTT. Translation: CASSKAGLPSNQPQHF.

This clone came up once. This chain connects TRBV9 to TRBJ1-2; TRBD1 might be the D (5 bases). This CDR3 has 13 amino acids. CDR1 and CDR2 from the germline V gene are SGDLS and YYNGEE. Trimming cost V 4 bases and J 4 bases, with 11 bases left between them. The CDR3 reads CASSQGEGYGYTF. DNA of the CDR3: TGTGCCAGCAGCCAAGGGGAAGGCTATGGCTACACCTTC.

This sequence joins TRBV21-1 and TRBJ2-1; the D call of TRBD2 is as the table states it, not checked on the DNA. TRBV21-1 is a listed pseudogene. The CDR3 runs 14 residues. The CDR3 DNA reads as TGTGCCAGCGATCCGGGGGGCTGTTGGGATGAGCAGTTCTTC. It codes for CASDPGGCWDEQFF.

CDR3 in amino acids: CASSQSPGGEETQYF. The CDR3, as DNA: TGTGCCAGCAGCCAATCCCCAGGGGGCGAAGAGACCCAGTACTTC. The rearrangement links TRBV16 to TRBJ2-5; 8 nucleotides align to TRBD1. Germline loops: CDR1 KGHSY, CDR2 FQNENV. The CDR3 has 15 residues. Trimming took 0 bases from V and 3 from J; bases not matched to a gene: 3.

The J gene is TRBJ1-5, the V gene TRBV19; D may be TRBD1 (6 bases). Germline values: CDR1 LNHDA, CDR2 SQIVND (reference sequence). The CDR3 runs to 13 residues. The V gene lost 6 bases and the J gene lost 7 bases, with 13 bases spanning the gap. The CDR3 sequence is CASRTGIGQPQHF. The CDR3 coding sequence is TGTGCCAGTAGAACAGGGATAGGGCAGCCCCAGCATTTT. The complete variable domain, with remaining parts taken from reference TRBV19 and TRBJ1-5, reads DGGITQSPKYLFRKEGQNVTLSCEQNLNHDAMYWYRQDPGQGLRLIYYSQIVNDFQKGDIAEGYSVSREKKESFPLTVTSAQKNPTAFYLCASRTGIGQPQHFGDGTRLSIL.

The rearrangement links TRBV5-1 to TRBJ2-5; TRBD2 matches 9 bases. V lost 4 bases, J lost 4 bases, and 8 bases stayed unmatched. The CDR3 has 15 amino acids. Per the germline V gene, CDR1 is SGHRS and CDR2 is YFSETQ. The CDR3 protein is CASSASGVPIETQYF. DNA for the CDR3: TGCGCCAGCAGCGCTAGCGGGGTGCCAATAGAGACCCAGTACTTC.

In this sample, this clone turned up a few times. Other DNA sequences from this sample encode an identical CDR3 as well. CDR3 in amino acids: CASSLGPTYEQYF. CDR3 in DNA: TGTGCCAGCAGCTTGGGTCCCACCTACGAGCAGTACTTC. This chain joins TRBV5-5 and TRBJ2-7; D not resolved. V lost 0 bases to trimming and J lost 2 bases, with 6 bases between them. Germline V gives CDR1 SGHKS, CDR2 YYEKEE (reference sequence). The CDR3 extends over 13 amino acids.

V is TRBV11-3 and J is TRBJ2-1; a possible D gene is TRBD1 (6 bases). The CDR3 is 15 residues long. The ends were cut back, 5 bases at V and 9 bases at J, with 20 bases in the middle. CDR1 and CDR2 from the germline V gene are SGHNT and YENEEA. For the CDR3, the DNA is TGTGCCAGCAGCCCAGGGGTATCCCGTGCTTTTGAGCAGTTCTTC. This encodes CASSPGVSRAFEQFF.

The table lists this clone with a few counts. The chain recombines TRBV7-9 with TRBJ2-4; TRBD1 agrees at 7 bases. The CDR3 is made up of 12 amino acids. The germline V gene encodes CDR1 SEHNR and CDR2 FQNEAQ (reference sequence). Losses at the gene ends were 7 bases for V and 15 bases for J; bases not matched to a gene: 12. Written as DNA, the CDR3 is TGTGCCAGCAAACCCATGACAGGGCTCTCGTACTTC. Translating gives CASKPMTGLSYF.

The chain links TRBV9 to TRBJ1-1; D unclear. The CDR3 runs 15 residues. V lost 3 bases and J 3 bases, leaving 15 bases between the germline ends. Germline CDR1 SGDLS, CDR2 YYNGEE. The CDR3 coding sequence is TGTGCCAGCAGCGGAGTATCCCTTAGCGACACTGAAGCTTTCTTT. It is translated as CASSGVSLSDTEAFF.

The J gene is TRBJ1-2, the V gene TRBV20-1, with 7 bases matching TRBD1. Germline values: CDR1 DFQATT, CDR2 SNEGSKA (reference sequence). CDR3 length: 16 amino acids. J lost 5 bases, V lost 3 bases, and 15 bases had no gene match. This chain's CDR3 is CSASSRWTGQKYGYTF. The CDR3 DNA reads TGCAGTGCTAGTTCTCGATGGACAGGCCAGAAGTATGGCTACACCTTC.

This clone appeared a single time. The gene calls are TRBV12-3 or TRBV12-4 and TRBJ1-5; maybe TRBD1 (6 bases). This CDR3 has 12 residues. V gave up 6 bases and J gave up 5 bases, with 8 bases separating them. This chain's CDR3 is CASRPGDQPQHF. CDR3 nucleotides: TGTGCCAGCAGGCCAGGGGATCAGCCCCAGCATTTT.

The chain combines TRBV9 with TRBJ2-2; 14 nucleotides align to TRBD2. Germline V gene lookup returns CDR1 SGDLS and CDR2 YYNGEE. This CDR3 is built from 19 residues. Losses at the gene ends were 4 bases for V and 3 bases for J; bases not matched to a gene: 11. The CDR3 bases are TGTGCCAGCAGCCCTCGGACTAGCGGGGGGCCAAGGGACACCGGGGAGCTGTTTTTT. Its translation: CASSPRTSGGPRDTGELFF.

V and J are TRBV11-3 and TRBJ2-1; perhaps TRBD1 as D (8 bases). The CDR3 has 16 amino acids. Germline values: CDR1 SGHNT, CDR2 YENEEA. Between the trimmed V and J ends, which lost 3 bases and 6 bases, there was a span of 18 bases. This CDR3 reads CASSFDGQGGLNEQFF. CDR3 sequence (DNA): TGTGCCAGCAGCTTTGATGGACAGGGAGGGCTCAATGAGCAGTTCTTC.

A single count supports this clone. The chain links TRBV19 to TRBJ2-7; D perhaps matches TRBD2 (8 bases). The V gene lost 7 bases and the J gene lost 3 bases, with 40 bases spanning the gap. This CDR3 has 22 residues. From germline, CDR1 is LNHDA and CDR2 SQIVND (reference sequence). This CDR3 is CASTPPGFNPLSGTAGNYEQYF. The CDR3 DNA follows: TGTGCCAGTACCCCTCCTGGTTTTAACCCCCTTAGCGGGACAGCCGGGAACTACGAGCAGTACTTC.

The V gene is TRBV6-4, the J gene TRBJ2-3, with 9 bases that match TRBD1. The germline V gene encodes CDR1 MRHNA and CDR2 SNTAGT. The trim removed 5 bases at V and 6 bases at J, leaving 12 bases unmatched. The CDR3 is 16 residues long. The CDR3 nucleotides are TGTGCCAGCAGTCCCGCGGTGGGACAGGGAGCCGATACGCAGTATTTT. Amino acids: CASSPAVGQGADTQYF.

This clone was counted a few times. The chain employs TRBV7-2 and TRBJ1-1; 7 bases align to TRBD1. V shed 2 bases, J shed 2 bases, and the junction held 5 bases outside the gene matches. Germline V gives CDR1 SGHTA, CDR2 FQGNSA. This CDR3 has 15 amino acids. The CDR3 region has the DNA TGTGCCAGCAGCTTACGACAGGGCCGCAACACTGAAGCTTTCTTT. As protein: CASSLRQGRNTEAFF.

The V and J genes are TRBV29-1 and TRBJ2-7; 10 nucleotides align to TRBD1. CDR3 size: 14 residues. CDR1 and CDR2 from the germline V gene are SQVTM and ANQGSEA. J gave up 4 bases and V 2 bases, and 5 bases lay outside the gene matches. The CDR3 loop is CSVEYGTGEYEQYF. CDR3 DNA: TGCAGCGTTGAATATGGGACAGGGGAGTACGAGCAGTACTTC.

J is TRBJ1-1 and V is TRBV4-2, with a tentative D call TRBD1 (5 bases). V was shortened by 1 base and J by 0 bases, with 12 bases between the two germline ends. The CDR3 has 16 residues. Germline assignment: CDR1 LGHNA and CDR2 YNFKEQ. The CDR3 nucleotides are TGTGCCAGCAGCCAAGCGGGGGATAGCGTGAACACTGAAGCTTTCTTT. Its translation: CASSQAGDSVNTEAFF.

The chain employs TRBV4-3 and TRBJ1-2; 7 nucleotides align to TRBD1. CDR1 is LGHNA, CDR2 YSLEER, per germline. V was pared by 1 base and J by 5 bases, with 13 bases of the junction left unmatched. The CDR3 extends over 17 amino acids. The CDR3 coding sequence is TGCGCCAGCAGCCAAGCTCTACAGGGGACCGCAGTTTATGGCTACACCTTC. Its translation: CASSQALQGTAVYGYTF.

The chain links TRBV19 to TRBJ2-1; perhaps TRBD1 as D (6 bases). V lost 5 bases to trimming and J lost 7 bases, with 15 bases between them. Germline V gene data show CDR1 as LNHDA and CDR2 as SQIVND (reference sequence). The CDR3 is made up of 14 amino acids. CDR3: CASSFGGRGNEQFF. Written as DNA, the CDR3 is TGTGCCAGTAGTTTTGGGGGCCGCGGGAATGAGCAGTTCTTC.

The rearrangement links TRBV11-1 to TRBJ1-1; D possibly corresponds to TRBD1 (5 bases). This CDR3 region has 14 residues. V lost 5 bases, J lost 1 base, and 11 bases lay in between. The germline CDR1 and CDR2 sequences are SGHAT and FQDESV (reference sequence). The CDR3 loop reads CASSLWGENTEAFF. Here the CDR3 DNA reads TGTGCCAGCAGCCTCTGGGGCGAGAACACTGAAGCTTTCTTT.

The CDR3 protein is CASSKLDRENTEAFF. The CDR3 nucleotides are TGTGCCAGCAGTAAACTCGACAGGGAGAACACTGAAGCTTTCTTT. The J gene is TRBJ1-1, the V gene TRBV6-5; TRBD1 matches 7 bases. V trimming: 5 bases; J trimming: 1 base; junction bases outside the gene matches: 7. Germline V gene lookup returns CDR1 MNHEY and CDR2 SVGAGI. The CDR3 is made up of 15 amino acids.

V and J are TRBV30 and TRBJ2-7; 10 bases agree with TRBD1. Germline CDR1 GTSNPN, CDR2 SVGIG (reference sequence). The ends lost 0 bases at V and 7 bases at J; junction bases unmatched: 6. The CDR3 spans 14 residues. The CDR3 region has the DNA TGTGCCTGGAGTGTAGGACAGGGGGGCCGTGAGCAGTACTTC. It codes for CAWSVGQGGREQYF.

This clone was detected only a few times. The chain carries TRBV7-2 and TRBJ2-7; the match to TRBD1 covers 8 bases. The CDR3 spans 13 residues. Germline V gives CDR1 SGHTA, CDR2 FQGNSA. J was trimmed by 5 bases and V by 3 bases; bases with no gene match: 3. The CDR3: CASSLDRVNEQYF. CDR3 DNA: TGTGCCAGCAGCTTGGACAGGGTAAACGAGCAGTACTTC.

This clone was observed once. The gene calls are TRBV11-2 and TRBJ2-7, with D hard to call. Per germline, CDR1 SGHAT and CDR2 FQNNGV. The CDR3 runs 13 residues. Trimming left V 4 bases short and J 7 bases short, with 14 bases between. The CDR3 reads CASSSLLSPEQYF. In DNA, the CDR3 is TGTGCCAGCAGCTCGCTCCTTAGTCCTGAGCAGTACTTC.